This entry concerns a single T cell receptor beta chain. Measured with immunoSEQ multiplex PCR; TCRdb has only the in-frame clones, and not every one. The sample lists about 63,000 clones; 74% were seen once. This sample is part of a study of T cells in tumors after PD-1 blockade. Overall study context: Patients had no prior checkpoint blockade, systemic immunosuppressants, or anti-cancer therapy within 4 weeks.

This CDR3 is built from 15 residues. Between the trimmed V and J ends, which lost 0 bases and 6 bases, there was a span of 14 bases. In germline, CDR1 is MRHNA, CDR2 SNTAGT. This chain connects TRBV6-4 to TRBJ1-1; tentative D call: TRBD1 (6 bases). The TCR originated in a human donor with basal cell carcinoma. The sample here was PBMCs, taken after anti-PD-1 treatment. CDR3 residues: CASSDSGGRGPEAFF. CDR3 sequence (DNA): TGTGCCAGCAGTGACTCCGGGGGGCGAGGACCTGAAGCTTTCTTT.